This paragraph covers one T cell receptor (beta chain) sequence. From germline, CDR1 is SQVTM and CDR2 ANQGSEA. The CDR3 is made up of 17 amino acids. Trimming removed 0 bases at V and 0 bases at J, with 14 bases between. This entry is derived from a study of blood T cell repertoires in COVID-19. Overall study context: The United States, Italy and Spain provided the acute and convalescent COVID-19 samples.

Ages ranged from about 18 to 89 years, with residence in about two dozen US areas. Authors' data handling: Amplification of reference gene primers was used by the study to estimate nucleated cell counts. Assay: immunoSEQ multiplex PCR; the TCRdb copy retains only in-frame clones and omits some. V, J and clone size derive from that table, while D and trimming were established from the DNA sequence. The repertoire has 270,000 or so clones, 70% to 90% of them found once; the top ten carry roughly 1.2%. The gene calls are TRBV29-1 and TRBJ2-2; D is perhaps TRBD2 (6 bases). The specimen sequenced was PBMCs or T cells enriched from blood (not recorded which). The source is a woman in her 40s with acute COVID-19. Here the CDR3 reads CSVEDLRAGTNTGELFF. The CDR3 coding sequence is TGCAGCGTTGAAGATCTTCGAGCGGGTACGAACACCGGGGAGCTGTTTTTT.